Listed below are T cell receptor beta chains from one sample, sequenced in a study of OX40 agonist ivuxolimab in advanced cancers. Repertoires were generated with immunoSEQ multiplex PCR, while TCRdb's copy carries only in-frame clones and drops some. The data contain 77,000 or so clones, under 95% of them singletons. This material consisted of CD4+ or CD8+ T cells sorted from blood, taken in a trial of the OX40 agonist ivuxolimab. The receptors shown here come from an adult with an advanced solid tumor such as melanoma, head and neck, liver or kidney cancer. CDR3s include the opening cysteine and the closing phenylalanine or tryptophan. Each record gives: V gene, CDR3 length, CDR3 protein.

TRBV6-1,12,CASSEYESPLHF
TRBV28,13,CASSLQGTPQRHF
TRBV2,12,CASSDWRSTQYF
TRBV18,13,CASSPPQGGTQHF
TRBV27,17,CASSLGLAGANTGELFF
TRBV23-1,12,CASSRKGPEAFF
TRBV18,18,CASSPGTSGASSYNEQFF
TRBV5-1,14,CASSRPGEGETQYF
TRBV4-3,15,CASSQDFTTQETQYF
TRBV29-1,13,CSVVRESTYEQYF
TRBV11-2,15,CASSLDRGNTDTQYF
TRBV7-9,14,CASSLAGSEETQYF
TRBV18,15,CASSPYGTGQETQYF
TRBV10-3,15,CAISEPGTGVNIQYF
TRBV27,15,CASRGTGGNTDTQYF
TRBV30,13,CAWTIGGKNEQFF
TRBV30,15,CAWSALGQGVSPLHF
TRBV5-1,16,CASTPGLANLYGEQYF
TRBV2,13,CATSRDRIYEQYF
TRBV5-4,16,CASSSGTANVGNEQFF
TRBV5-4,16,CASSFASPNLYNEQFF
TRBV27,14,CASSYSGSSETQYF
TRBV18,15,CASSPSQGDWETQYF
TRBV19,12,CASSINNEKLFF
TRBV10-1,14,CASSERGTNTEAFF
TRBV27,13,CASSLRVGKTQYF
TRBV7-9,14,CASSHREWVDEQYF
TRBV5-6,13,CASSPSGPQGYTF
TRBV6-6,15,CASSPTPSGSHEQYF
TRBV7-9,15,CASSLGGGSNEKLFF
TRBV28,14,CASLSGASEGTQYF
TRBV6-6,11,CASSWNTEAFF
TRBV19,14,CASNRQINTGELFF
TRBV19,15,CASSIRDLMNTEAFF
TRBV4-3,15,CASSQERLLDYEQYF
TRBV11-2,15,CASSVAGLSTDTQYF
TRBV6-6,14,CASSFTRPNTEAFF
TRBV9,14,CASSVGLPTGELFF
TRBV5-8,16,CASSLLASGGTDTQYF
TRBV5-1,16,CASSLGGGPVTNEQFF
TRBV7-2,13,CASSLVGLDTQYF
TRBV5-8,13,CASSRTTAYEQYF
TRBV13,12,CASSSRRYEQYF
TRBV5-1,17,CASSKGLAGGSTDTQYF
TRBV2,14,CASQSQVPFYEQYF
TRBV5-4,15,CASSFPQGPANVLTF
TRBV7-8,12,CASSLRIPEAFF
TRBV28,15,CASSPGLAENYEQFF